The TCR beta chain described here comes from a study of CD8+ T cells in alopecia areata. Across the study: Tofacitinib ran for 6 to 18 months before 6 months off drug.

The CDR3 spans 15 residues. CDR1 LNHNV and CDR2 YYDKDF come from the germline V gene (reference sequence). V dropped 1 base and J dropped 4 bases, with 13 bases sitting between them. The authors extracted RNA and reverse transcribed it into cDNA as the sequencing template. Profiling relied on immunoSEQ multiplex PCR, and the TCRdb table lists in-frame clones only, not all of them. The sample has 90,000 to 150,000 clones, 50% to 55% seen once. Regarding treatment: oral pan-JAK inhibitor, 5-10 mg twice daily. This clone turned up a few times. The source material was CD4+ T cells sorted from blood, sampled at week 4, from a patient treated with tofacitinib. The sequence came from a human donor with alopecia areata. This chain links TRBV15 with TRBJ1-1; D is possibly TRBD1 (5 bases). The CDR3 nucleotides read TGTGCCACCAGCAGAGGGGGGGTAGGTGGCACTGAAGCTTTCTTT. It encodes CATSRGGVGGTEAFF.